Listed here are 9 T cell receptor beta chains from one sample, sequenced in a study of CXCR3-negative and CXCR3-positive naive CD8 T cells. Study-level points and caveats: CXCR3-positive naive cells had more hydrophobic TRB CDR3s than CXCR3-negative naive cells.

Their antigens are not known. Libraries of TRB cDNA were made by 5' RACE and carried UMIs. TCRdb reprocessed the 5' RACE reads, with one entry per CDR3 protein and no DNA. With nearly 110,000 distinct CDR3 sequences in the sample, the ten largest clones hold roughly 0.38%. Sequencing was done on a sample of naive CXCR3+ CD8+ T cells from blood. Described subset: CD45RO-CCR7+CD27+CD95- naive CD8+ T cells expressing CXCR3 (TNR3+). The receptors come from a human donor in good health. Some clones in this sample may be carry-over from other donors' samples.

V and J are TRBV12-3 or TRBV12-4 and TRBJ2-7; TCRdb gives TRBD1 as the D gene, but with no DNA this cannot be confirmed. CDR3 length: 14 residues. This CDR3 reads CASSWWDRAYEQYF.

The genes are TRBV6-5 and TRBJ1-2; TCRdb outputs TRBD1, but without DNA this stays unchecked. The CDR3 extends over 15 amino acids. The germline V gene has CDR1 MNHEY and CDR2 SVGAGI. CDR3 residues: CASSYSILDKNGYTF.

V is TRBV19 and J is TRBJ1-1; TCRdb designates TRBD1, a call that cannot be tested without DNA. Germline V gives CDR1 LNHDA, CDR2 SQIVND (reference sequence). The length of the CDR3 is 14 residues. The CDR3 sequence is CASSRDRESTEAFF.

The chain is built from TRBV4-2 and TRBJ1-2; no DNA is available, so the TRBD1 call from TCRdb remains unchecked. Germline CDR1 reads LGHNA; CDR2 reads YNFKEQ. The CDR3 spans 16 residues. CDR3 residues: CASSQPGQGAHYGYTF.

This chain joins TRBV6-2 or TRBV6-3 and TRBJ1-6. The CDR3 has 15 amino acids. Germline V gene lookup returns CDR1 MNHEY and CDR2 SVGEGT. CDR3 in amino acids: CASSSTEFYNSPLHF.

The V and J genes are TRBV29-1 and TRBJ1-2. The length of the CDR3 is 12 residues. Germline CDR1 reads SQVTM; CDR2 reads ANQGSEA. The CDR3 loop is CSAGPFRGGYTF. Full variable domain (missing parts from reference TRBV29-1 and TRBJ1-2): SAVISQKPSRDICQRGTSLTIQCQVDSQVTMMFWYRQQPGQSLTLIATANQGSEATYESGFVIDKFPISRPNLTFSTLTVSNMSPEDSSIYLCSAGPFRGGYTFGSGTRLTVV.

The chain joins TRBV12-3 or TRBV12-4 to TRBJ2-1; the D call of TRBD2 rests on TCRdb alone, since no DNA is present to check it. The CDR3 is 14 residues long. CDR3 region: CASRRTGRADEQFF.

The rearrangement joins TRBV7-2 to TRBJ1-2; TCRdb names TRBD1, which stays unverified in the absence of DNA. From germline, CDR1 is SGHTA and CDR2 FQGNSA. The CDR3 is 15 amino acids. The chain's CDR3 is CASSLHPGDNYGYTF.

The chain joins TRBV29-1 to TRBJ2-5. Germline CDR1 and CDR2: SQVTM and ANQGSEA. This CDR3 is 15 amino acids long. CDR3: CSVELAGDQEMAQYF. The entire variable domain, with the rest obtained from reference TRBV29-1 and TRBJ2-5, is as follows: SAVISQKPSRDICQRGTSLTIQCQVDSQVTMMFWYRQQPGQSLTLIATANQGSEATYESGFVIDKFPISRPNLTFSTLTVSNMSPEDSSIYLCSVELAGDQEMAQYFGPGTRLLVL.